Listed below are T cell receptor beta chains from one sample, sequenced in a study of shared clonotypes between healthy human individuals. Sequencing was performed with immunoSEQ multiplex PCR; in TCRdb, only in-frame clones are kept and a portion is missing. The sample lists 450,000 to 550,000 clones, roughly 78% seen once, with 13% in the top ten. Sequenced sample: PBMCs. The receptors shown here come from a woman between 40 and 55 years old in good health. Some clones in this sample may be carry-over from other donors' samples. Both conserved end residues are trimmed from each CDR3.

v_gene,j_gene,CDR3aa
TRBV21-1,TRBJ1-1,ASSKGAGVNTEAF
TRBV9,TRBJ2-3,ASSQQRAEDTQY
TRBV10-3,TRBJ1-2,AISDSRGNYGYT
TRBV6-6,TRBJ2-7,ASSYSGPSYEQY
TRBV6-5,TRBJ2-1,ASSKLDATDNEQF
TRBV18,TRBJ2-7,ASSPGLTGAWYEQY
TRBV30,TRBJ1-2,AWSPSNYGYT
TRBV28,TRBJ2-7,ASRRLGSGLNEQY
TRBV4-1,TRBJ2-7,ASSHPGQGAYEQY
TRBV6-5,TRBJ2-3,ASSYRGHAGTQY
TRBV2,.,ASTLGAGVNEQY
TRBV2,TRBJ2-5,ASSKAGKETQY
TRBV5-1,TRBJ1-1,ASSRGTGNTEAF
TRBV11-2,TRBJ2-7,ASSLGPTSYEQY
TRBV10-3,TRBJ2-3,AIRRTSGSTDTQY
TRBV14,TRBJ2-7,ASSRDLDPSSYEQY
TRBV7-2,TRBJ1-2,ASSRTGGNYGYT
TRBV29-1,TRBJ2-2,SVEYFQKGELF
TRBV7-8,TRBJ1-5,ASSLLPGEGSQPQH
TRBV19,TRBJ2-5,ASSRGLGETQY
TRBV7-9,TRBJ2-1,ASSFREEQF
TRBV5-1,TRBJ2-5,ASSRQQETQY
TRBV19,TRBJ2-3,ASRGLTDTQY
TRBV29-1,TRBJ2-7,SVVWQNSYEQY
TRBV7-9,TRBJ1-3,ASRGTGIDGNTIY
TRBV19,TRBJ2-2,ATIGLAGTGELF
TRBV7-1,TRBJ1-5,ASSLRISGNQPQH
TRBV9,TRBJ2-5,ASSPYGQGETQY
TRBV10-3,TRBJ2-1,ATVSGVGNNEQF
TRBV6-5,TRBJ1-1,ASSYSRFWTGEAF
TRBV5-1,TRBJ1-4,ASSPGATNEKLF